The clone carrying this T cell receptor (beta chain) was observed a few times. This sample is drawn from a study of T-cell reconstitution after alpha-beta-depleted transplantation in children. For TCRbeta, the library was prepared with unique molecular identifiers. TCRdb itself ran the PCR reads through MiXCR, one entry per CDR3 protein. The sample has around 380,000 distinct CDR3 sequences; approximately 10% are singletons. The TCR originated in a human donor who donated a stem cell graft to a child with acute myeloid leukemia. Sequencing used PBMCs from the stem cell graft donor, obtained from the stem cell graft.

The CDR3 loop is CASSPLSGELFF. The CDR3 bases are TGTGCCAGCAGTCCCTTGTCCGGGGAGCTGTTTTTT. The rearrangement uses TRBV27 and TRBJ2-2; D not certain. The germline gives CDR1 MNHEY, CDR2 SMNVEV (reference sequence). V lost 5 bases and J lost 6, with 7 bases in between. This CDR3 contains 12 residues.